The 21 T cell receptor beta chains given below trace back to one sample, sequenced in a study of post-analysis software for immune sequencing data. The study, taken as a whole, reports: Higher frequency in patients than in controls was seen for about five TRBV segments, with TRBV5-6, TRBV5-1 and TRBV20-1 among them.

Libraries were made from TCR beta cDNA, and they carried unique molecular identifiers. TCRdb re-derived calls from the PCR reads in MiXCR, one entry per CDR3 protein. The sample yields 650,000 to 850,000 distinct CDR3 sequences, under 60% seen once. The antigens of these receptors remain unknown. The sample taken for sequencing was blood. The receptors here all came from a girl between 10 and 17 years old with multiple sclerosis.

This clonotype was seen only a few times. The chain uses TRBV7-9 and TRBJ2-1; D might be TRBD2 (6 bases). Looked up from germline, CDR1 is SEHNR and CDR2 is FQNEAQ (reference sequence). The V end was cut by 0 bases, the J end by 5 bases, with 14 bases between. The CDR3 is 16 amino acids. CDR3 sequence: CASSLAGLSVNNEQFF. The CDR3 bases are TGTGCCAGCAGCTTAGCAGGACTATCAGTAAACAATGAGCAGTTCTTC.

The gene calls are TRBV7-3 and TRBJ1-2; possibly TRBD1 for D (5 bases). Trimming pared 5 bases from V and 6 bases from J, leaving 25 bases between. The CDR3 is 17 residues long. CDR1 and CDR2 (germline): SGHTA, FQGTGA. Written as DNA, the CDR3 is TGTGCCAGCAGCCCGTCGCCGGGACCAAGGGTAGAGGATGGCTACACCTTC. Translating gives CASSPSPGPRVEDGYTF.

This CDR3 is CASRVSGYSYNEQFF. The CDR3 coding sequence is TGTGCCAGCAGGGTTAGCGGCTACTCCTACAATGAGCAGTTCTTC. The V call is TRBV6-6, the J call TRBJ2-1, with TRBD2 as a possible D gene (6 bases). Trimming shortened V by 6 bases and J by 0 bases, and 12 bases separated the two germline ends. The length of the CDR3 is 15 residues. Germline CDR1 and CDR2: MNHNY and SVGAGI (reference sequence).

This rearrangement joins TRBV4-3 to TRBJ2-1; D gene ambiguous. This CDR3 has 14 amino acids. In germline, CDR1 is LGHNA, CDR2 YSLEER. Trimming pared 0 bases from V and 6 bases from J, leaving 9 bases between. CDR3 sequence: CASSQDPTINEQFF. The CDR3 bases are TGCGCCAGCAGCCAAGATCCCACGATCAATGAGCAGTTCTTC.

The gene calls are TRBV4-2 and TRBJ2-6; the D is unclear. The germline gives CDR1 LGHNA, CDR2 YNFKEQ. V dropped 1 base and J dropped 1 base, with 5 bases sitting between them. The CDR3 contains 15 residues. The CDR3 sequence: CASSQVWSGANVLTF. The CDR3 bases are TGTGCCAGCAGCCAAGTTTGGTCTGGGGCCAACGTCCTGACTTTC.

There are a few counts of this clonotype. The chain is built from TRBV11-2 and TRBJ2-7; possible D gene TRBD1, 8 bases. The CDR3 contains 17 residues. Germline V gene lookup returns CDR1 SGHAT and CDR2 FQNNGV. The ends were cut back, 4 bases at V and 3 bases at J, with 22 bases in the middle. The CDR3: CASSSWTGYREDYEQYF. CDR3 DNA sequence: TGTGCCAGCAGCTCTTGGACAGGGTATCGGGAGGACTACGAGCAGTACTTC.

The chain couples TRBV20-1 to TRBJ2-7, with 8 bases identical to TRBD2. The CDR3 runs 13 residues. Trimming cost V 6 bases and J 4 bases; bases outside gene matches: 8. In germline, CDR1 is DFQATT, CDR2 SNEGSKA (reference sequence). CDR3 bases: TGCAGTGCCTCTAGCGGGCAGCGGTACGAGCAGTACTTC. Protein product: CSASSGQRYEQYF.

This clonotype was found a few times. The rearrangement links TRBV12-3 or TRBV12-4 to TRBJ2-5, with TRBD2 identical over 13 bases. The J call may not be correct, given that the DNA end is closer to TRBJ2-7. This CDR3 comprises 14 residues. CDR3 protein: CASSRLAGGFEQYF. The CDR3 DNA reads TGTGCCAGCAGTCGACTAGCGGGAGGTTTCGAGCAGTACTTC.

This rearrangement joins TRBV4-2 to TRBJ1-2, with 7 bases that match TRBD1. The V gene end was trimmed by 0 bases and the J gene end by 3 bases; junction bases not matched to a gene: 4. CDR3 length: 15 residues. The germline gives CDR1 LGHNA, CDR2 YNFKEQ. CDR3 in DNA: TGTGCCAGCAGCCAAGATCAGGGGGACGACTATGGCTACACCTTC. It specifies CASSQDQGDDYGYTF.

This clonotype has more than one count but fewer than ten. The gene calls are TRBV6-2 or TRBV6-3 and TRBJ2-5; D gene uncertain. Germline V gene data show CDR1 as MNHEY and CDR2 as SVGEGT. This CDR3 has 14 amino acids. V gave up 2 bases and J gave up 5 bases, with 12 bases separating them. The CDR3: CASSYLRFGETQYF. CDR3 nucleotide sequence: TGTGCCAGCAGTTACCTGCGGTTCGGGGAGACCCAGTACTTC.

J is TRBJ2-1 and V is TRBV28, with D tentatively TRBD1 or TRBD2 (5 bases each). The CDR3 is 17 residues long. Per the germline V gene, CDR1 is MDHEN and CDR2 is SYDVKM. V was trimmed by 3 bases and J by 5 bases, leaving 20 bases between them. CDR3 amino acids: CASSLLWDQPPHNEQFF. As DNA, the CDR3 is TGTGCCAGCAGTTTGCTGTGGGACCAACCACCTCACAATGAGCAGTTCTTC.

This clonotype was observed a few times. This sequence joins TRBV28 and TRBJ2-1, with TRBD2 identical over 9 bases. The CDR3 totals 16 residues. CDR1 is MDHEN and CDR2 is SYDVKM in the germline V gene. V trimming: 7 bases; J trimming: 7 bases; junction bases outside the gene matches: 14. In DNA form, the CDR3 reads TGTGCCAGCACCACTCACACTCGCGGGAGGGGGAATGAGCAGTTCTTC. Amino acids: CASTTHTRGRGNEQFF.

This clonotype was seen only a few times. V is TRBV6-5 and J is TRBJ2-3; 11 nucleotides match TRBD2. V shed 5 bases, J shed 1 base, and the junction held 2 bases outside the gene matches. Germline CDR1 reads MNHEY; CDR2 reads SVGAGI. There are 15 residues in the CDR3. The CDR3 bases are TGTGCCAGCAGTAAACTAGCGGGAGGCACAGATACGCAGTATTTT. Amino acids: CASSKLAGGTDTQYF.

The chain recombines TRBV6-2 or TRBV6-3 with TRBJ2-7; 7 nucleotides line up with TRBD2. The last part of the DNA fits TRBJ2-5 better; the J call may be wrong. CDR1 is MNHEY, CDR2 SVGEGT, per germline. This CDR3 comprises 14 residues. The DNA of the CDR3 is TGTGCCAGCAGTGTCGGGACTACGGGAGAGACCCAGTACTTC. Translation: CASSVGTTGETQYF.

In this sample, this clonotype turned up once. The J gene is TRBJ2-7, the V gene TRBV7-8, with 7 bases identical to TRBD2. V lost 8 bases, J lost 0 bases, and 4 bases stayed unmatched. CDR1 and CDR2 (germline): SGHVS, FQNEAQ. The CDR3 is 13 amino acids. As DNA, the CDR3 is TGTGCCAGCGGCCGGGACTACTCCTACGAGCAGTACTTC. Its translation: CASGRDYSYEQYF.

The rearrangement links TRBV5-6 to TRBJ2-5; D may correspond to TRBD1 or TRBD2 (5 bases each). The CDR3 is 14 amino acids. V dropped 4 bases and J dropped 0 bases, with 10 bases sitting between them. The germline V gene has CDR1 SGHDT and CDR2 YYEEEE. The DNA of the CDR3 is TGTGCCAGCAGCCCGGGACGGTACCAAGAGACCCAGTACTTC. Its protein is CASSPGRYQETQYF.

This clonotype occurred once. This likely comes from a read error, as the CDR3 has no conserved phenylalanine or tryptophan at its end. CDR3: CASSLGQGGETQYC. The CDR3 region has the DNA TGCGCCAGCAGCTTGGGTCAAGGGGGAGAGACCCAGTACTGC. This rearrangement joins TRBV5-1 to TRBJ2-5, with D perhaps TRBD1 (6 bases). CDR1 and CDR2 from the germline V gene are SGHRS and YFSETQ. V lost 0 bases and J 4 bases, leaving 10 bases between the germline ends. This CDR3 contains 14 residues.

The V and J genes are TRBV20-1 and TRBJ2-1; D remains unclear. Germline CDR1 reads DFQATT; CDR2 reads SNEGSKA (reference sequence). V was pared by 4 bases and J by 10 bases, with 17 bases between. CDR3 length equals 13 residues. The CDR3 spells CSAKASLVVEQFF. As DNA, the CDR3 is TGCAGTGCTAAAGCGAGCCTAGTGGTCGAGCAGTTCTTC.

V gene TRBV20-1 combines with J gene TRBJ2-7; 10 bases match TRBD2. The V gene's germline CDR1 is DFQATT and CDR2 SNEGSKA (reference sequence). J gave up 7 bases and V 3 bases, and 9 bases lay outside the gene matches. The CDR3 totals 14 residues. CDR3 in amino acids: CSASPSGRAREQYF. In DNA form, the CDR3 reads TGCAGTGCTAGTCCCAGCGGGAGGGCCAGGGAGCAGTACTTC.

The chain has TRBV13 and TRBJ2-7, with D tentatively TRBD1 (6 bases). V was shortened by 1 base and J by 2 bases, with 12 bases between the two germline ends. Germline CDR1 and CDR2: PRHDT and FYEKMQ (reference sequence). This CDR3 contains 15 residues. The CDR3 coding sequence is TGTGCCAGCAGCTTAGTGAGTGAGGGGGCCTACGAGCAGTACTTC. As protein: CASSLVSEGAYEQYF.

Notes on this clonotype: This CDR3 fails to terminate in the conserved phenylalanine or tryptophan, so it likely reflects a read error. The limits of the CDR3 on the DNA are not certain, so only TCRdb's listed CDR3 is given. The CDR3 region is CASSQNSGSIRDPVL. The chain couples TRBV4-3 to TRBJ2-7; the table's D call, TRBD2, has no DNA check behind it. The germline V gene encodes CDR1 LGHNA and CDR2 YSLEER. Termini included, the CDR3 measures 15 amino acids.